Below are 27 T cell receptor beta chains sequenced from a single sample in a study of blood T cell repertoires in COVID-19. The protocol was immunoSEQ multiplex PCR, while the TCRdb copy is restricted to in-frame clones and leaves out a portion. The sample shows 300,000 to 400,000 clones, around nine tenths of them seen only once. The sample taken for sequencing was peripheral blood. These receptors originate from a woman aged 50 to 65 with active or convalescent COVID-19.

This clone was counted only a few times. The chain combines TRBV4-3 with TRBJ2-1, with TRBD1 matching over 7 bases. The germline V gene has CDR1 LGHNA and CDR2 YSLEER. The CDR3 spans 17 residues. The J segment lost 0 bases and the V segment lost 4 bases, leaving 9 bases of the junction unmatched. CDR3 loop: CASSLNRGGSSYNEQFF. As DNA, the CDR3 is TGCGCCAGCAGCCTAAACAGGGGTGGGAGCTCCTACAATGAGCAGTTCTTC.

This sequence joins TRBV7-9 and TRBJ1-1; D might be TRBD1 (5 bases). This CDR3 is 14 amino acids long. V gave up 0 bases and J gave up 8 bases, with 13 bases separating them. CDR1 and CDR2 (germline): SEHNR, FQNEAQ (reference sequence). The CDR3: CASSLAGRGSEAFF. The CDR3 DNA sequence: TGTGCCAGCAGCTTAGCGGGGCGGGGTTCGGAAGCTTTCTTT.

The J gene is TRBJ2-7, the V gene TRBV5-3; D might be TRBD1 (5 bases). TRBV5-3 is annotated as an ORF whose role is uncertain. The CDR3 consists of 16 residues. V lost 2 bases and J 2 bases, leaving 17 bases between the germline ends. This CDR3 is CARSLGCVTDPYEQYF. The CDR3 DNA follows: TGTGCCAGAAGCTTAGGGTGTGTGACAGACCCCTACGAGCAGTACTTC.

Notes on this clone: Other nucleotide sequences in the sample specify the same CDR3. The CDR3 here is CASSLDRGGTDTQYF. The DNA for the CDR3 is TGTGCCAGCAGTCTCGACAGGGGGGGCACAGATACGCAGTATTTT. V gene TRBV6-5 combines with J gene TRBJ2-3, with 9 positions matching TRBD1. The junction had 4 bases not matched to a gene; V was cut back by 5 bases and J by 1 base. Germline CDR1 and CDR2: MNHEY and SVGAGI. CDR3 length equals 15 residues.

V usage is TRBV28 and J usage is TRBJ2-1; no clear D gene. Trimming took 6 bases from V and 4 from J, leaving 7 bases between them. The CDR3 length is 12 residues. Per germline, CDR1 MDHEN and CDR2 SYDVKM. The CDR3 reads CASSLSYNEQFF. The CDR3 DNA sequence: TGTGCCAGCAGCCTTTCTTACAATGAGCAGTTCTTC.

This chain uses TRBV20-1 with TRBJ1-2; 8 bases line up with TRBD1. This CDR3 is 12 amino acids long. CDR1 is DFQATT, CDR2 SNEGSKA, per germline (reference sequence). V was clipped by 3 bases and J by 6 bases; unmatched bases: 3. The CDR3 loop is CSASQGANGYTF. CDR3 DNA: TGCAGTGCTAGTCAGGGGGCGAATGGCTACACCTTC.

The chain is built from TRBV4-3 and TRBJ2-7; maybe TRBD1 (6 bases). The CDR3 has 14 residues. V was shortened by 4 bases and J by 4 bases, with 14 bases between the two germline ends. The germline gives CDR1 LGHNA, CDR2 YSLEER. The CDR3 spells CASSLDSFSYEQYF. The CDR3 DNA follows: TGCGCCAGCAGCCTGGACAGTTTTTCGTACGAGCAGTACTTC.

The chain recombines TRBV6-1 with TRBJ2-5; 8 nucleotides match TRBD2. This CDR3 contains 14 residues. Germline CDR1 reads MNHNS; CDR2 reads SASEGT. With 3 bases clipped from V and 4 bases from J, the junction kept 4 bases outside the gene matches. The CDR3 region has the DNA TGTGCCAGCAGTGATTCACTAGCGGTAGAGACCCAGTACTTC. It translates to CASSDSLAVETQYF.

The sample holds a few counts of this clone. The chain is built from TRBV28 and TRBJ2-5, with 13 bases identical to TRBD2. The CDR3 contains 16 residues. V gave up 6 bases and J gave up 5 bases; unmatched junction bases: 9. The germline V gene encodes CDR1 MDHEN and CDR2 SYDVKM. CDR3 coding DNA: TGTGCCAGCAGACTCGTCAGGACTAGCGGGGGTGAGACCCAGTACTTC. Translating it yields CASRLVRTSGGETQYF.

The chain has TRBV30 and TRBJ2-7; possible D gene TRBD1, 6 bases. The germline gives CDR1 GTSNPN, CDR2 SVGIG (reference sequence). The CDR3 covers 13 residues. V was pared by 7 bases and J by 5 bases, with 18 bases between. The CDR3 nucleotides are TGTGCCTTTAGTGGGGCAGGGGCGGACGAGCAGTACTTC. This encodes CAFSGAGADEQYF.

This chain's CDR3 is CASRKTGTNEKLFF. The CDR3 DNA reads TGTGCCAGTAGGAAGACAGGAACTAATGAAAAACTGTTTTTT. This chain connects TRBV19 to TRBJ1-4, with a tentative D call TRBD1 (6 bases). The germline V and J ends were trimmed by 6 bases and 1 base, with 9 bases remaining between them. Germline assignment: CDR1 LNHDA and CDR2 SQIVND (reference sequence). The length of the CDR3 is 14 residues.

This rearrangement joins TRBV11-2 to TRBJ2-1; tentative D call: TRBD1 (6 bases). Germline CDR1 reads SGHAT; CDR2 reads FQNNGV. V lost 5 bases to trimming and J lost 5 bases, with 13 bases between them. This CDR3 comprises 14 residues. CDR3 sequence: CASSPPGQNNEQFF. In DNA form, the CDR3 reads TGTGCCAGCAGCCCACCGGGACAAAACAATGAGCAGTTCTTC.

The chain links TRBV11-2 to TRBJ2-3; weak D call: TRBD2 (6 bases). V was shortened by 5 bases and J by 13 bases, with 19 bases between the two germline ends. The CDR3 spans 13 residues. Germline assignment: CDR1 SGHAT and CDR2 FQNNGV. The CDR3 is CASSQLRVPSEYF. The CDR3 coding sequence is TGTGCCAGCAGCCAACTGAGGGTCCCTAGCGAGTATTTT.

This chain links TRBV14 with TRBJ2-1; TRBD2 agrees at 14 bases. The CDR3 runs 16 residues. From germline, CDR1 is SGHDN and CDR2 FVKESK. Losses at the gene ends were 4 bases for V and 6 bases for J; bases not matched to a gene: 5. Written as DNA, the CDR3 is TGTGCCAGCAGCCGCGGAGGGACTAGCGGGAGCAATGAGCAGTTCTTC. Protein product: CASSRGGTSGSNEQFF.

The chain joins TRBV20-1 to TRBJ2-1, with TRBD2 identical over 7 bases. The trim removed 3 bases at V and 3 bases at J, leaving 8 bases unmatched. The germline CDR1 and CDR2 sequences are DFQATT and SNEGSKA (reference sequence). The CDR3 totals 15 residues. CDR3 DNA: TGCAGTGCTAGTGAAACCGGGACTAACTACAATGAGCAGTTCTTC. It specifies CSASETGTNYNEQFF.

This chain connects TRBV2 to TRBJ1-1; 8 bases are shared with TRBD1. V trimming: 8 bases; J trimming: 6 bases; junction bases outside the gene matches: 8. Per germline, CDR1 SNHLY and CDR2 FYNNEI. The CDR3 loop spans 13 amino acids. This chain's CDR3 is CASGRTGKAEAFF. As DNA, the CDR3 is TGTGCCAGCGGGAGGACAGGGAAGGCTGAAGCTTTCTTT. Using reference TRBV2 and TRBJ1-1 for the parts outside the CDR3, the full variable domain is EPEVTQTPSHQVTQMGQEVILRCVPISNHLYFYWYRQILGQKVEFLVSFYNNEISEKSEIFDDQFSVERPDGSNFTLKIRSTKLEDSAMYFCASGRTGKAEAFFGQGTRLTVV.

This clone came up a few times. The chain couples TRBV5-1 to TRBJ2-2; D is possibly TRBD1 (5 bases). Germline V gives CDR1 SGHRS, CDR2 YFSETQ. The CDR3 loop spans 14 amino acids. Deletions cut 0 bases from V and 8 bases from J, with 11 bases between. The CDR3 spells CASSLVGASGELFF. CDR3 nucleotides: TGCGCCAGCAGCTTGGTTGGGGCTTCAGGGGAGCTGTTTTTT.

The V call is TRBV12-3 or TRBV12-4, the J call TRBJ2-7; no clear D gene. The CDR3 loop spans 11 amino acids. Trimming pared 3 bases from V and 4 bases from J, leaving 4 bases between. The CDR3 protein is CASSFEYEQYF. Here the CDR3 DNA reads TGTGCCAGCAGTTTTGAGTACGAGCAGTACTTC.

This rearrangement joins TRBV7-9 to TRBJ1-3, with D unresolved. This CDR3 has 15 amino acids. Germline CDR1 SEHNR, CDR2 FQNEAQ (reference sequence). V was pared by 0 bases and J by 9 bases, with 15 bases between. CDR3 bases: TGTGCCAGCAGCTTAGCGGCCGCAGGTCCGGTCACCATATATTTT. This encodes CASSLAAAGPVTIYF. Supplemented by reference TRBV7-9 and TRBJ1-3, the full variable domain reads DTGVSQNPRHKITKRGQNVTFRCDPISEHNRLYWYRQTLGQGPEFLTYFQNEAQLEKSRLLSDRFSAERPKGSFSTLEIQRTEQGDSAMYLCASSLAAAGPVTIYFGEGSWLTVV.

The rearrangement links TRBV2 to TRBJ2-1; 13 positions match TRBD2. The CDR3 totals 16 residues. V lost 9 bases, J lost 2 bases, and 7 bases stayed unmatched. Germline-derived CDR1 and CDR2 are SNHLY and FYNNEI. The CDR3 bases are TGTGCCAGACGGACTAGCGGGAGCGGGGCCTACAATGAGCAGTTCTTC. Protein sequence: CARRTSGSGAYNEQFF.

This chain uses TRBV7-2 with TRBJ1-2; 11 bases align to TRBD1. Germline V gives CDR1 SGHTA, CDR2 FQGNSA. This CDR3 has 14 amino acids. Unmatched junction bases numbered 3, after V lost 5 bases and J lost 4 bases. The CDR3 is CASSQGTGGYGYTF. CDR3 DNA sequence: TGTGCCAGCAGCCAAGGGACAGGGGGCTATGGCTACACCTTC.

The genes are TRBV2 and TRBJ2-7; D might be TRBD1 (5 bases). Trimming removed 4 bases at V and 5 bases at J, with 12 bases between. The germline V gene encodes CDR1 SNHLY and CDR2 FYNNEI. The CDR3 spans 13 residues. The CDR3 sequence is CASSVDTRDEQYF. CDR3 nucleotide sequence: TGTGCCAGCAGTGTGGACACCCGGGACGAGCAGTACTTC.

The chain couples TRBV27 to TRBJ2-3; weak D call: TRBD2 (5 bases). Trimming pared 6 bases from V and 0 bases from J, leaving 10 bases between. Germline CDR1 and CDR2: MNHEY and SMNVEV (reference sequence). There are 14 residues in the CDR3. CDR3 coding DNA: TGTGCCAGCAGGAGAGGGTTCAGCACAGATACGCAGTATTTT. This encodes CASRRGFSTDTQYF.

The gene calls are TRBV7-9 and TRBJ2-5, with a weak D call TRBD1 (6 bases). The V and J ends lost 1 base and 1 base respectively, with 7 bases between them. The CDR3 runs 14 residues. The germline gives CDR1 SEHNR, CDR2 FQNEAQ (reference sequence). The CDR3 DNA reads as TGTGCCAGCAGCTTAGGGACAGTCCAAGAGACCCAGTACTTC. As protein: CASSLGTVQETQYF.

This chain joins TRBV6-6 and TRBJ2-7; 10 bases align to TRBD2. V was clipped by 6 bases and J by 5 bases; unmatched bases: 10. This CDR3 spans 15 amino acids. CDR1 is MNHNY and CDR2 is SVGAGI in the germline V gene (reference sequence). The CDR3 nucleotides read TGTGCCAGCAGCCCGGGACTAGCGATTCCCCACGAGCAGTACTTC. Amino acids: CASSPGLAIPHEQYF.

The chain carries TRBV6-4 and TRBJ1-2; perhaps TRBD1 as D (6 bases). Per the germline V gene, CDR1 is MRHNA and CDR2 is SNTAGT. The CDR3 has 13 residues. The V and J ends lost 0 bases and 9 bases respectively, with 11 bases between them. CDR3: CASSDSTGSSYTF. The CDR3 nucleotides are TGTGCCAGCAGTGACTCGACAGGATCGAGCTACACCTTC.

The gene calls are TRBV19 and TRBJ2-1, with 7 bases identical to TRBD2. In germline, CDR1 is LNHDA, CDR2 SQIVND (reference sequence). The CDR3 consists of 15 residues. V shed 4 bases and J 4 bases; nucleotides not matched to a gene: 7. CDR3 DNA: TGTGCCAGTAGTAATCTAGCGGAGTCATACAATGAGCAGTTCTTC. Protein sequence: CASSNLAESYNEQFF. The variable domain in full, with the rest retrieved from reference TRBV19 and TRBJ2-1, is DGGITQSPKYLFRKEGQNVTLSCEQNLNHDAMYWYRQDPGQGLRLIYYSQIVNDFQKGDIAEGYSVSREKKESFPLTVTSAQKNPTAFYLCASSNLAESYNEQFFGPGTRLTVL.